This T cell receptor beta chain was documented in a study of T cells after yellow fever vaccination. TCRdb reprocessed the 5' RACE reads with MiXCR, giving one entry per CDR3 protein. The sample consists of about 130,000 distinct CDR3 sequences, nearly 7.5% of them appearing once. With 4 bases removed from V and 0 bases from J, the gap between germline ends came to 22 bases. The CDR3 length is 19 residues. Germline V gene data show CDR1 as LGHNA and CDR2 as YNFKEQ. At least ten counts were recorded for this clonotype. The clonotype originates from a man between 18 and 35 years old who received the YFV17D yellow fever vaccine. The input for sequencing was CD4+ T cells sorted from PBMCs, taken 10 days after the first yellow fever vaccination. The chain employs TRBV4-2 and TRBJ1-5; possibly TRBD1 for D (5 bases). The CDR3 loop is CASSPRGWGVVGSNQPQHF. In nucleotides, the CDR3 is TGTGCCAGCAGCCCAAGGGGCTGGGGGGTAGTTGGTAGCAATCAGCCCCAGCATTTT.